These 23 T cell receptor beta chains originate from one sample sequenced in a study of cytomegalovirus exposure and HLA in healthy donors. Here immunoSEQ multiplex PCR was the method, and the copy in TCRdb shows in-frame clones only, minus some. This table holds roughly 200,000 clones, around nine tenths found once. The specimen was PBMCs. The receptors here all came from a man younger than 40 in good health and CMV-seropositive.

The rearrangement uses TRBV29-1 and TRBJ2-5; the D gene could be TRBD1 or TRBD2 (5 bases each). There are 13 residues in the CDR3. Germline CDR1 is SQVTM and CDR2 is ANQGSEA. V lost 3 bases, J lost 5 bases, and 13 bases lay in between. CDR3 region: CSVDPGRQETQYF. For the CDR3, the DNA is TGCAGCGTTGATCCGGGACGCCAGGAGACCCAGTACTTC.

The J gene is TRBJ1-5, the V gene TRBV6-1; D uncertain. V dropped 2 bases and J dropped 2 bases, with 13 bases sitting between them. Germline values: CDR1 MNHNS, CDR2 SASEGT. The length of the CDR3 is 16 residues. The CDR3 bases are TGTGCCAGCAGTGAAACCGGGGATCTCGGCAATCAGCCCCAGCATTTT. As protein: CASSETGDLGNQPQHF.

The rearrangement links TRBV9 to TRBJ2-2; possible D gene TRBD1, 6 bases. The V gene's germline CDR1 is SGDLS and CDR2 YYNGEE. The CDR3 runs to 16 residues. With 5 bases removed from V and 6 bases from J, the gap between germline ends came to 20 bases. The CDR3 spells CASRGSGTLNSGELFF. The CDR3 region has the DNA TGTGCCAGCAGGGGGAGTGGGACATTAAATTCCGGGGAGCTGTTTTTT.

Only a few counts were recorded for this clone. CDR3 region: CASSPYPGGELFF. In DNA, the CDR3 is TGTGCCAGCAGCCCCTACCCTGGCGGGGAGCTGTTTTTT. The chain combines TRBV7-3 with TRBJ2-2; no reliable D call. Germline V lookup: CDR1 SGHTA, CDR2 FQGTGA. The length of the CDR3 is 13 residues. Trimming took 5 bases from V and 7 from J, leaving 11 bases between them.

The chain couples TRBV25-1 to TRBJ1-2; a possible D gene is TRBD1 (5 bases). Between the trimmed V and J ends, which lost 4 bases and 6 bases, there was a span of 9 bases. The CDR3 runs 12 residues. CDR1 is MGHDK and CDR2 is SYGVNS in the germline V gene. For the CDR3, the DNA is TGTGCCAGCAGTGCCTTGGGGGATGGCTACACCTTC. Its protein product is CASSALGDGYTF.

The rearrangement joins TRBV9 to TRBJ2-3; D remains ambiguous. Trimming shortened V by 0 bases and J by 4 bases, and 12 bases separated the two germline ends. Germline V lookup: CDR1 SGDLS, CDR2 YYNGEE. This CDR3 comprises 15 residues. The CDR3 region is CASSVGRLGSDTQYF. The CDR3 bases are TGTGCCAGCAGCGTAGGAAGGCTCGGTTCAGATACGCAGTATTTT.

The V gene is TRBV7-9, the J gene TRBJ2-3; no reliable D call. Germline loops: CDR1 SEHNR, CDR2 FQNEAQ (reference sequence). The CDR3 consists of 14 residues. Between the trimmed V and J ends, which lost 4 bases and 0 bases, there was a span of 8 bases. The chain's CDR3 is CASSSLSSTDTQYF. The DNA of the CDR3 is TGTGCCAGCAGCTCCCTCTCGAGCACAGATACGCAGTATTTT.

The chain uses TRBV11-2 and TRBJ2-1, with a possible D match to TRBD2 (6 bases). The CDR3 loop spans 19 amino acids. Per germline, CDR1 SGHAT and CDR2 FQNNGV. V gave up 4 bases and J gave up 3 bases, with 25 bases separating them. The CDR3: CASSSLILSGTSNYNEQFF. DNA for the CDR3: TGTGCCAGCAGCTCCCTTATCTTATCCGGGACTTCAAACTACAATGAGCAGTTCTTC.

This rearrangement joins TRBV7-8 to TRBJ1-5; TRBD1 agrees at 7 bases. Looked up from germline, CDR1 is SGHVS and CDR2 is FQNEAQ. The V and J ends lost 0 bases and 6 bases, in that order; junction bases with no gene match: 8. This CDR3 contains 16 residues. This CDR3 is CASSLAIDRATQPQHF. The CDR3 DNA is TGTGCCAGCAGCTTAGCGATCGACAGGGCCACTCAGCCCCAGCATTTT. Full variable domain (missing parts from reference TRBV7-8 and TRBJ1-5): GAGVSQSPRYKVAKRGQDVALRCDPISGHVSLFWYQQALGQGPEFLTYFQNEAQLDKSGLPSDRFFAERPEGSVSTLKIQRTQQEDSAVYLCASSLAIDRATQPQHFGDGTRLSIL.

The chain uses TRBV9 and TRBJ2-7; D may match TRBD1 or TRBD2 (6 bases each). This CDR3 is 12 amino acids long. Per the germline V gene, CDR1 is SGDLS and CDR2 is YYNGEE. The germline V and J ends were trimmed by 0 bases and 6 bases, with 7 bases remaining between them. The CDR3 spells CASSVAGAEQYF. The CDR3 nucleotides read TGTGCCAGCAGCGTAGCGGGGGCCGAGCAGTACTTC.

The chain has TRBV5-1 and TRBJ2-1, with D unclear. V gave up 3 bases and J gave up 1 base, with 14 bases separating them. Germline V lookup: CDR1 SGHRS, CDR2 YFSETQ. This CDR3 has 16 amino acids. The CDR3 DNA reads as TGCGCCAGCAGCTCCCCCTACGGCGGTTCCTACAATGAGCAGTTCTTC. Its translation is CASSSPYGGSYNEQFF.

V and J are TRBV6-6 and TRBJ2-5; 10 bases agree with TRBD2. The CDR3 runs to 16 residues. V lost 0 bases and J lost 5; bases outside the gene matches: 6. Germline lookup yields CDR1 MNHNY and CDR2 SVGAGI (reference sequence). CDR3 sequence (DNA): TGTGCCAGCAGTTACTCTCGTAGCGGGGGGTCGGAGACCCAGTACTTC. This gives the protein CASSYSRSGGSETQYF.

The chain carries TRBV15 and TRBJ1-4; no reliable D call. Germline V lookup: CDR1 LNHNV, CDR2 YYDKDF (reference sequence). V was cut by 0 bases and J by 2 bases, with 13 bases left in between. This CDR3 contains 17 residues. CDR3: CATSRDMSTGTNEKLFF. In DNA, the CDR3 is TGTGCCACCAGCAGAGATATGTCTACCGGCACTAATGAAAAACTGTTTTTT.

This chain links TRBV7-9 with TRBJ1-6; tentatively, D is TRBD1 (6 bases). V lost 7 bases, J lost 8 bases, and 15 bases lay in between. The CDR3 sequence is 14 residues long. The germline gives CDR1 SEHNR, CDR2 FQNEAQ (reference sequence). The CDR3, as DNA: TGTGCCAGCACCCGGGGGGCGAGCCATTCACCCCTCCACTTT. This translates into CASTRGASHSPLHF. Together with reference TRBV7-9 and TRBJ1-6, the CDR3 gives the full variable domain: DTGVSQNPRHKITKRGQNVTFRCDPISEHNRLYWYRQTLGQGPEFLTYFQNEAQLEKSRLLSDRFSAERPKGSFSTLEIQRTEQGDSAMYLCASTRGASHSPLHFGNGTRLTVT.

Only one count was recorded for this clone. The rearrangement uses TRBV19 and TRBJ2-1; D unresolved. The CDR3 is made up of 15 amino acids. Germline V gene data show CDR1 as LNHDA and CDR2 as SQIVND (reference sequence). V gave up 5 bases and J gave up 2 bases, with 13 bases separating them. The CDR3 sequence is CASSRPPWAYNEQFF. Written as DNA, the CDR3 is TGTGCCAGTAGTCGGCCTCCTTGGGCCTACAATGAGCAGTTCTTC.

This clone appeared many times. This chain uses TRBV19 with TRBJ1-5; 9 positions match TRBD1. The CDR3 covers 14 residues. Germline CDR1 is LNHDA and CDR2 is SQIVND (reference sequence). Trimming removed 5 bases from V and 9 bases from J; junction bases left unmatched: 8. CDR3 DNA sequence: TGTGCCAGTAGTCCGACAGGGGGTGGGGGGCCCCAGCATTTT. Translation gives CASSPTGGGGPQHF.

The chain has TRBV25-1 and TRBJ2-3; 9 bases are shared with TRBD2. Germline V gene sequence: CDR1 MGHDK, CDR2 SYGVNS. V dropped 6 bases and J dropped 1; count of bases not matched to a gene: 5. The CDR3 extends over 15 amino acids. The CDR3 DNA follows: TGTGCCAGCAGAAGCGGGGGGCAGGGCACAGATACGCAGTATTTT. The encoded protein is CASRSGGQGTDTQYF.

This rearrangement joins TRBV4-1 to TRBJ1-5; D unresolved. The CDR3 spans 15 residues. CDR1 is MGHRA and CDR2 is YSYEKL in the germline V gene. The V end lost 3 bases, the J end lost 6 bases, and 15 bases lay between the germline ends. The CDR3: CASSHPGQAGQPQHF. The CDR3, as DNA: TGCGCCAGCAGCCATCCCGGGCAAGCGGGTCAGCCCCAGCATTTT.

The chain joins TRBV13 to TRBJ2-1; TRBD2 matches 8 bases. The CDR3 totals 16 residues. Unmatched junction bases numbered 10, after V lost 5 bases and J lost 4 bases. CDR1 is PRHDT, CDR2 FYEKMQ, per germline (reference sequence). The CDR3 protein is CASSPVSSGLYNEQFF. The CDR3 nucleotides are TGTGCCAGCAGCCCCGTCTCTAGCGGGCTATACAATGAGCAGTTCTTC.

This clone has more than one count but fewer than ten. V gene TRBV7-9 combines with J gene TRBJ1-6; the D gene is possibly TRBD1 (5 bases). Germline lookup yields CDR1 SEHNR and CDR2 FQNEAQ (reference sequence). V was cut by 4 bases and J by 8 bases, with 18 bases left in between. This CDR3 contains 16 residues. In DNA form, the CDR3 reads TGTGCCAGCAGCTCAGGGCTGGCAGGGATGGATTCACCCCTCCACTTT. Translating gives CASSSGLAGMDSPLHF.

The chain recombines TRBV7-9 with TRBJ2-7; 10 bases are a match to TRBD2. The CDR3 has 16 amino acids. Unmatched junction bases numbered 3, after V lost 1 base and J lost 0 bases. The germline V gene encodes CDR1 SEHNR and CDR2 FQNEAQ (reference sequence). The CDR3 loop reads CASSLDPSGSSYEQYF. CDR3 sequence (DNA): TGTGCCAGCAGCTTAGACCCTAGCGGGAGCTCCTACGAGCAGTACTTC.

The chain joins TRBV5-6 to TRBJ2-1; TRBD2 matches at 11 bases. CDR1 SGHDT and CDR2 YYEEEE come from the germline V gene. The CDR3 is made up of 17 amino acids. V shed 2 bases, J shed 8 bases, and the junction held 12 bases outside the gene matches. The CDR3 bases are TGTGCCAGCAGCTTACCCTCACTAGCGGGAGATGGGGATGAGCAGTTCTTC. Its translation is CASSLPSLAGDGDEQFF.

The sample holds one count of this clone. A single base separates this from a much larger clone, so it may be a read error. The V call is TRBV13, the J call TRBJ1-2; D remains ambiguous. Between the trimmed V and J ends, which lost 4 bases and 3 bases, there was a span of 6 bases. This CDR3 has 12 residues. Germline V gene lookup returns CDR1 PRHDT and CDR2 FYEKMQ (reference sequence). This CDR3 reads CASSSTDYGYTF. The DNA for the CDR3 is TGTGCCAGCAGCTCGACCGACTATGGCTACACCTTC.